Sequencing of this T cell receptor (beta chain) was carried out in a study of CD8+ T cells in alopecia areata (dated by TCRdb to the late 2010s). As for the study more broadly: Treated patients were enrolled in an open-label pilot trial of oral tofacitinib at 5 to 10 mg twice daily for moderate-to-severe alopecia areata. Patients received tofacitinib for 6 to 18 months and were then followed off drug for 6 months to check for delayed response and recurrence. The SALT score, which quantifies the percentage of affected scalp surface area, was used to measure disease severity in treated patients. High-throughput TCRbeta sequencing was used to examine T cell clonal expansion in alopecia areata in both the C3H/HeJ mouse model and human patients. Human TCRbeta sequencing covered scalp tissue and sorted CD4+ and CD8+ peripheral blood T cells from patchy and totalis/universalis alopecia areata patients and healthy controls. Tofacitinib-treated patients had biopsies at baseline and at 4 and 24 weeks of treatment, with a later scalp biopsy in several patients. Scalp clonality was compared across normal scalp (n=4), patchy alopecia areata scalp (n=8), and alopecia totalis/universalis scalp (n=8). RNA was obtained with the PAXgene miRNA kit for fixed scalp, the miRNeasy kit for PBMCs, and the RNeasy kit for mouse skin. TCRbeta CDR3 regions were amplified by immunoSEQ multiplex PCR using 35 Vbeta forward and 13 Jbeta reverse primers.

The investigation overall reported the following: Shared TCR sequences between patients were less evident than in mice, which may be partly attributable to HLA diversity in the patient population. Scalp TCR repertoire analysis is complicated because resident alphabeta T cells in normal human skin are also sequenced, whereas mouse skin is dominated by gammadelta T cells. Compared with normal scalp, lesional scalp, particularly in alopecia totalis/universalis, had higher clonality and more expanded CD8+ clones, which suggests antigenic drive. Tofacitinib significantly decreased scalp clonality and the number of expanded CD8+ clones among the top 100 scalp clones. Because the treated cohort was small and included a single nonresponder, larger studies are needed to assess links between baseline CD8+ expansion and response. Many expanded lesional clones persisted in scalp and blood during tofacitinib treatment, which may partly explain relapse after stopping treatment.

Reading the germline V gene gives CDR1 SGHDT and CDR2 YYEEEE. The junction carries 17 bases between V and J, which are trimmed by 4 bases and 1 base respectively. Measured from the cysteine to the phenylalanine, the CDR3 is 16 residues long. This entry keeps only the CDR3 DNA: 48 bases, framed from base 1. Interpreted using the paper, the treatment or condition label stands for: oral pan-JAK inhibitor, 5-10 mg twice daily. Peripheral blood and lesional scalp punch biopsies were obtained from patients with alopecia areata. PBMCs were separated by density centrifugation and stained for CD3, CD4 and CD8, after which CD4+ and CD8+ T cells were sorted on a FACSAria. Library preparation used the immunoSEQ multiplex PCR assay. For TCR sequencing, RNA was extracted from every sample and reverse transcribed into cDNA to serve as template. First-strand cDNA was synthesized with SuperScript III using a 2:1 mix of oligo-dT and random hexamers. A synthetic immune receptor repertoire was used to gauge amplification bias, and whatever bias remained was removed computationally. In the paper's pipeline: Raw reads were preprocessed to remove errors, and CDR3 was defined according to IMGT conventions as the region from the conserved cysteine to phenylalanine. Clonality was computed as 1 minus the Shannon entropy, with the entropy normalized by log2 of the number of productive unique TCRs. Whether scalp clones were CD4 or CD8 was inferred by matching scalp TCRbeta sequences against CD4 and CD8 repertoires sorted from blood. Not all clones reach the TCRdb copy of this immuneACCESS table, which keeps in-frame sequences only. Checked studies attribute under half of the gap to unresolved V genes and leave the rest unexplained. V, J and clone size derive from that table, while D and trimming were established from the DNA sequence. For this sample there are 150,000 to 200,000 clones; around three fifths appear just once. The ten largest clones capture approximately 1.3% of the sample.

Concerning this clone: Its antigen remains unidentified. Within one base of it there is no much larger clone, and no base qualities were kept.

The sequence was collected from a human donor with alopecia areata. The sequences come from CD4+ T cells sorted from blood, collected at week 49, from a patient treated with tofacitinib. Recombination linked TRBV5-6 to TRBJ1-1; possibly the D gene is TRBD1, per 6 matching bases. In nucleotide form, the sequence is TGTGCCAGCAGCCCGCAAACCGGGACAAGGAACACTGAAGCTTTCTTT. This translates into CASSPQTGTRNTEAFF. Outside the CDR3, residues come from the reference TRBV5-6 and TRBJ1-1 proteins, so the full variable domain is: DAGVTQSPTHLIKTRGQQVTLRCSPKSGHDTVSWYQQALGQGPQFIFQYYEEEERQRGNFPDRFSGHQFPNYSSELNVNALLLGDSALYLCASSPQTGTRNTEAFFGQGTRLTVV.